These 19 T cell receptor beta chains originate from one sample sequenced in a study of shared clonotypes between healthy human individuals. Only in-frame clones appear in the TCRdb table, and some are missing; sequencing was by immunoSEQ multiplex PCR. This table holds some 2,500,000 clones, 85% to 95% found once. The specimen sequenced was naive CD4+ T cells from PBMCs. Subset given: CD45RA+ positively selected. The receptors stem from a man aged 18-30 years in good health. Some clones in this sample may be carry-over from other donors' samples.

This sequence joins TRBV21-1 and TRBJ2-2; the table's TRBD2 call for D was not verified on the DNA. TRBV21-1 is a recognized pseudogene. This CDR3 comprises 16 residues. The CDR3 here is CASSGLFGQVDGELFF. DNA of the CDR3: TGTGCCAGCAGCGGACTGTTTGGCCAAGTTGACGGGGAGCTGTTTTTT.

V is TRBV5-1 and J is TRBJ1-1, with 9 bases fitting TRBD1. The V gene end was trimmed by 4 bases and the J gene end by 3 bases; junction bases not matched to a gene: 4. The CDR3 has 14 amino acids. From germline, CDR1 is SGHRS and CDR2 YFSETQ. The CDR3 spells CASSDGQGYTEAFF. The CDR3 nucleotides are TGCGCCAGCAGCGACGGACAGGGGTACACTGAAGCTTTCTTT.

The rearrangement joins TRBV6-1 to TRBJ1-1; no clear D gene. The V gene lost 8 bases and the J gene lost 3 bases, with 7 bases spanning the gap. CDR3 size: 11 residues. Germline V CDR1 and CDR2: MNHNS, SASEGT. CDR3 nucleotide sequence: TGTGCCAGCGGGGAGGACACTGAAGCTTTCTTT. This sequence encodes CASGEDTEAFF.

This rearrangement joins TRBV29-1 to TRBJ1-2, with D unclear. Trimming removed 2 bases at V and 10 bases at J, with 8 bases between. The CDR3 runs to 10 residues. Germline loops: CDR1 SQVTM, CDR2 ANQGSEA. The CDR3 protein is CSVEMASYTF. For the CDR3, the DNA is TGCAGCGTTGAAATGGCGTCCTACACCTTC.

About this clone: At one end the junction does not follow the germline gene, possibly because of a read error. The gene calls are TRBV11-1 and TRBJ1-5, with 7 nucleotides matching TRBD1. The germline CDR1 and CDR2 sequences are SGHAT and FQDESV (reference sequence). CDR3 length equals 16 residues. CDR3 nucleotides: TGTGACAGCAGCTACAGGGGTGAATATAGCAATCAGCCCCAGCATTTT. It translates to CDSSYRGEYSNQPQHF.

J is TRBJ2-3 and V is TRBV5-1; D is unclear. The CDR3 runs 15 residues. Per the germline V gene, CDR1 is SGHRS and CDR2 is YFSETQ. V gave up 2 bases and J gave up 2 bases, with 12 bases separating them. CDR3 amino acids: CASSFVGQVTDTQYF. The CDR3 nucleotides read TGCGCCAGCAGCTTCGTAGGTCAAGTCACAGATACGCAGTATTTT.

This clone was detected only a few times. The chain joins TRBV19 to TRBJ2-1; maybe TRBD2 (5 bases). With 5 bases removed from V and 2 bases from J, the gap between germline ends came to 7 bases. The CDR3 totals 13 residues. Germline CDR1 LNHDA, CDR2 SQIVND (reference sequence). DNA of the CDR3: TGTGCCAGTAGTCGACTAACCTACAATGAGCAGTTCTTC. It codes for CASSRLTYNEQFF.

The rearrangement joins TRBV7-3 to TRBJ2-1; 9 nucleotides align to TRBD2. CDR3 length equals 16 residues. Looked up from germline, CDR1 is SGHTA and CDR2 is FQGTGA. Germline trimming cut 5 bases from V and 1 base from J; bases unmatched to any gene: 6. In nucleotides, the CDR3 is TGTGCCAGCAGCCCCTCCCTAGCGGGATCCTACAATGAGCAGTTCTTC. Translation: CASSPSLAGSYNEQFF.

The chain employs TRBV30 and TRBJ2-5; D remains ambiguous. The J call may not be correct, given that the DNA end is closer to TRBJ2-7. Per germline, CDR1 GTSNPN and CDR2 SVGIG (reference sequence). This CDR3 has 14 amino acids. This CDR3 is CAWSVGLDSYEQYF. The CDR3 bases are TGTGCCTGGAGTGTCGGTCTCGACTCCTACGAGCAGTACTTC.

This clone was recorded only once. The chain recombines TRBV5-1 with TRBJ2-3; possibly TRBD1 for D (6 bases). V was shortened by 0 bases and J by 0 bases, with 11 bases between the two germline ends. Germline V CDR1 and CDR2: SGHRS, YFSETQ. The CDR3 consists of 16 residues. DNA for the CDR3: TGCGCCAGCAGCTTGGACAGGGCGGGTAGCACAGATACGCAGTATTTT. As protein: CASSLDRAGSTDTQYF.

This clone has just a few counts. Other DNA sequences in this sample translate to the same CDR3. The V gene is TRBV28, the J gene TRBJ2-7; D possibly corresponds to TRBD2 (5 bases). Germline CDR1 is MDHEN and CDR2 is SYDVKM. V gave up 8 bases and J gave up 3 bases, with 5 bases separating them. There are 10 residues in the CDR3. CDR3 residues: CASGGYEQYF. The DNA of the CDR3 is TGTGCCAGCGGAGGCTACGAGCAGTACTTC.

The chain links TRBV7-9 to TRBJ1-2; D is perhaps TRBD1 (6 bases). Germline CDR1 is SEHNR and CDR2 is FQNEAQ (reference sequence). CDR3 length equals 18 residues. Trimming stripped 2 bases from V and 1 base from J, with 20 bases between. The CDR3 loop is CASSLRPARGKVNYGYTF. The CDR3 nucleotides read TGTGCCAGCAGCTTACGGCCCGCCAGGGGCAAAGTTAACTATGGCTACACCTTC. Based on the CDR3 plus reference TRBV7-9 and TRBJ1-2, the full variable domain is DTGVSQNPRHKITKRGQNVTFRCDPISEHNRLYWYRQTLGQGPEFLTYFQNEAQLEKSRLLSDRFSAERPKGSFSTLEIQRTEQGDSAMYLCASSLRPARGKVNYGYTFGSGTRLTVV.

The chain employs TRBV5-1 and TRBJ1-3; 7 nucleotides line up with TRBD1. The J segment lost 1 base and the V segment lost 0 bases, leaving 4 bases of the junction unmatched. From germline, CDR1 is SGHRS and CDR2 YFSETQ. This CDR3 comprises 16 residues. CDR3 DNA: TGCGCCAGCAGCTTGGCAACAGGGGCGTCTGGAAACACCATATATTTT. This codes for CASSLATGASGNTIYF.

Written as DNA, the CDR3 is TGCGCCAGCAGCTTGGGACGGTTGAACTCCTACAATGAGCAGTTCTTC. Translating gives CASSLGRLNSYNEQFF. The chain couples TRBV5-1 to TRBJ2-1; D is uncertain. CDR1 SGHRS and CDR2 YFSETQ come from the germline V gene. V dropped 0 bases and J dropped 0 bases, with 10 bases sitting between them. The CDR3 has 16 amino acids.

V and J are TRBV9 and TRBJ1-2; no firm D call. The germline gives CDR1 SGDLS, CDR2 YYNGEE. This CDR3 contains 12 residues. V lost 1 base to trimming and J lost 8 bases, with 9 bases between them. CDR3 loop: CASSVPGSGYTF. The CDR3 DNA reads TGTGCCAGCAGCGTACCCGGGTCGGGCTACACCTTC.

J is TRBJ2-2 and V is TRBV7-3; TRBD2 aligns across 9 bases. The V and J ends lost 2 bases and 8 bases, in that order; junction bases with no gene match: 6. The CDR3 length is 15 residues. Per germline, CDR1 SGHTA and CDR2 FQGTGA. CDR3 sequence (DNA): TGTGCCAGCAGCTTAGGGCTAGCGGGACCTGGGGAGCTGTTTTTT. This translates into CASSLGLAGPGELFF.

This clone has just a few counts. CDR3 sequence (DNA): TGTGCCAGCAGCGCAAGCCCCGAGGATACGCAGTATTTT. Its protein is CASSASPEDTQYF. The chain uses TRBV9 and TRBJ2-3; D not certain. The germline V and J ends were trimmed by 3 bases and 6 bases, with 11 bases remaining between them. The germline V gene encodes CDR1 SGDLS and CDR2 YYNGEE. CDR3 length: 13 amino acids.

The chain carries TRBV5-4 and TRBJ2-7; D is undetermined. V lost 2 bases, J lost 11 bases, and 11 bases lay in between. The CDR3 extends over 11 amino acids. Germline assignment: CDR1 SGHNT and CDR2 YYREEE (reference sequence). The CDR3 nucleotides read TGTGCCAGCAGCTTTCAGGATAGAAAGTACTTC. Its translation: CASSFQDRKYF.

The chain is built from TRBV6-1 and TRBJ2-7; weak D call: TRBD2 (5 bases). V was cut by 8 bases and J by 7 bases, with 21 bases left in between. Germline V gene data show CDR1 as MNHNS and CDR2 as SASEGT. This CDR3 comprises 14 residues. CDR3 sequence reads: CASERSGVGWEQYF. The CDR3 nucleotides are TGTGCCAGCGAGCGCTCCGGGGTAGGTTGGGAGCAGTACTTC.